This T cell receptor (beta chain) stems from a study of blood T cell repertoires in COVID-19. Original analysis: Quantification of nucleated cells was approximated via reference gene primer amplification. Sequenced by immunoSEQ multiplex PCR; TCRdb stores in-frame clones only, minus some. V and J calls and clone size follow that table, whereas D and trimming were derived from the DNA. The sample holds about 240,000 clones, around 89% seen once. This CDR3 contains 15 residues. Trimming removed 4 bases at V and 0 bases at J, with 12 bases between. CDR1 LGHDT and CDR2 YNNKEL come from the germline V gene (reference sequence).

V is TRBV3-1 (or the pseudogene TRBV3-2) and J is TRBJ1-1; D uncertain. The sample taken for sequencing was PBMCs or T cells enriched from blood (not recorded which). The source is a woman aged 25 to 39 who had recovered from COVID-19. DNA for the CDR3: TGTGCCAGCAGCCGAACGCGGCACCTGAACACTGAAGCTTTCTTT. Its protein is CASSRTRHLNTEAFF.